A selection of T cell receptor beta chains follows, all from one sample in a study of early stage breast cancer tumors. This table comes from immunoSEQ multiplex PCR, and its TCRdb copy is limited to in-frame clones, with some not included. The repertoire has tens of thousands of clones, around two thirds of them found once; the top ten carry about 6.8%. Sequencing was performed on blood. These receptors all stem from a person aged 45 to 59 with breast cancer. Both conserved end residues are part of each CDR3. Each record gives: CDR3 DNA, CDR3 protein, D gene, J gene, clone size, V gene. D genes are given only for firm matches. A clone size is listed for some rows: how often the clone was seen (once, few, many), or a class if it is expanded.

TGTGCCAGCAGTGAACCCGGGTTAGAGACCCAGTACTTC	CASSEPGLETQYF	NA	TRBJ2-5	NA	TRBV25-1
TGTGCCAGCAGTGCCCCAGGGGGCGCGGAGACCCAGTACTTC	CASSAPGGAETQYF	TRBD1	TRBJ2-5	NA	TRBV27
TGTGCCACCAGCATAGGACGGGACAGGGCTTACGGCTACACCTTC	CATSIGRDRAYGYTF	TRBD1	TRBJ1-2	NA	TRBV15
TGTGCCATCAGTGGGGGACAGGGGGCTAGGGAGCAGTACTTC	CAISGGQGAREQYF	TRBD1	TRBJ2-7	NA	TRBV10-3
TGTGCCAGCAGCTTAGTCGGCGGGGGGCCCTCTAGCACAGATACGCAGTATTTT	CASSLVGGGPSSTDTQYF	TRBD2	TRBJ2-3	NA	TRBV7-8
TGTGCCAGCAGCTTAGGTCGCAGGGAGGGAGGCTACACCTTC	CASSLGRREGGYTF	NA	TRBJ1-2	NA	TRBV7-2
TGTGCCAGCTCACTCGCCCCCGGGGGGCTCTACGAGCAGTACTTC	CASSLAPGGLYEQYF	NA	TRBJ2-7	NA	TRBV18
TGTGCCAGCAGGCTAACAGGGGGCCTAAGCGGCGGGGAGCTGTTTTTT	CASRLTGGLSGGELFF	TRBD1	TRBJ2-2	few	TRBV6-6
TGTGCCAGTAGTCCCAAGACAGGGTATGGCTACACCTTC	CASSPKTGYGYTF	TRBD1	TRBJ1-2	NA	TRBV19
TGTGCCAGCAGTGATAATCCCCAGGGGAACTATGGCTACACCTTC	CASSDNPQGNYGYTF	NA	TRBJ1-2	few	TRBV2
TGTGCCAGTAGTTCTAACAGGGGGCCTCTGTATGGCTACACCTTC	CASSSNRGPLYGYTF	TRBD1	TRBJ1-2	NA	TRBV19
TGTGCCGGAGCTTTAGCGGGAGGGTCCGGGGAGCTGTTTTTT	CAGALAGGSGELFF	TRBD2	TRBJ2-2	NA	TRBV6-1
TGTGCCAGCAGTTACTCGGCTTCAGGGGGCGATCAGCCCCAGCATTTT	CASSYSASGGDQPQHF	TRBD1	TRBJ1-5	NA	TRBV6-5
TGCGCCAGCAGCTTAGACAGGGTTGGCACAGATACGCAGTATTTT	CASSLDRVGTDTQYF	TRBD1	TRBJ2-3	NA	TRBV5-1
TGCGCCAGCAGCGGGAGGTCCCAAGAGACCCAGTACTTC	CASSGRSQETQYF	NA	TRBJ2-5	NA	TRBV5-1
TGTGCCAGTAGTATGAGGGGGTGGACTGAAGCTTTCTTT	CASSMRGWTEAFF	NA	TRBJ1-1	few	TRBV19
TGTGCCAGTAGTCGGGGACAGGGGATGATCAACGCTTTCTTT	CASSRGQGMINAFF	TRBD1	TRBJ1-1	NA	TRBV19
TGCGCCAGCAGCCAACTAGCGGGACATAATACTGAAGCTTTCTTT	CASSQLAGHNTEAFF	NA	TRBJ1-1	once	TRBV4-1
TGCGCCAGCAGCCCCTCAGGGGGACTTGTCACCGGGGAGCTGTTTTTT	CASSPSGGLVTGELFF	NA	TRBJ2-2	NA	TRBV5-1
TGTGCCAGTAGTCCCGCGGGAGGGTCTGGGACCCAGTACTTC	CASSPAGGSGTQYF	TRBD2	TRBJ2-5	NA	TRBV19
TGTGCCAGTAGACAGGGAAACTATGGCTACACCTTC	CASRQGNYGYTF	NA	TRBJ1-2	few	TRBV19
TGTGCCAGCAGCCAGGGGCCACTACAATACAGTGAGCAGTTCTTC	CASSQGPLQYSEQFF	NA	TRBJ2-1	NA	TRBV14
TGTGCCAGCAACTCTGGCGGGGGCACAGATACGCAGTATTTT	CASNSGGGTDTQYF	NA	TRBJ2-3	NA	TRBV7-2
TGTGCCAGTAGTATATTGACAGGGAATCAGCCCCAGCATTTT	CASSILTGNQPQHF	TRBD1	TRBJ1-5	NA	TRBV19
TGTGCCAGCAGCCGATGGACAGGGAACTACGAGCAGTACTTC	CASSRWTGNYEQYF	TRBD1	TRBJ2-7	few	TRBV11-3
TGTGCCAGCAGTGTTGCAGCGGATGACACAGATACGCAGTATTTT	CASSVAADDTDTQYF	NA	TRBJ2-3	NA	TRBV2
TGCGCCAGCAGCTTGGGTTCTAGCGGGGGCACAGATACGCAGTATTTT	CASSLGSSGGTDTQYF	TRBD2	TRBJ2-3	NA	TRBV5-1
TGCGCCAGCAGCCTCGGACTGACTAGCACAGATACGCAGTATTTT	CASSLGLTSTDTQYF	NA	TRBJ2-3	NA	TRBV4-3
TGTGCCATCAGTGATTCCCCATCAGATAGACTCAGCTCCTACGAGCAGTACTTC	CAISDSPSDRLSSYEQYF	NA	TRBJ2-7	once	TRBV10-3
TGCGCCAGCAGCCAAGGACAGACTGGGGCCAACGTCCTGACTTTC	CASSQGQTGANVLTF	NA	TRBJ2-6	NA	TRBV5-1
TGTGCCAGCAGCGTAGGGGTGACAGCAAACTATGGCTACACCTTC	CASSVGVTANYGYTF	NA	TRBJ1-2	NA	TRBV9
TGCGCCAGCACGGGAGGCACGGGCTTTAATTCACCCCTCCACTTT	CASTGGTGFNSPLHF	NA	TRBJ1-6	NA	TRBV10-1
TGTGCCAGTAAGGGACAGGGGTGGACCGGGGAGCTGTTTTTT	CASKGQGWTGELFF	TRBD1	TRBJ2-2	NA	TRBV19
TGTGCCAGCAGTTTATGGGCAGGGGGCAGGAACACTGAAGCTTTCTTT	CASSLWAGGRNTEAFF	TRBD1	TRBJ1-1	NA	TRBV28
TGCGCCAGCAGCTTGGAAGGCAGGGGAAGCTCCTACAATGAGCAGTTCTTC	CASSLEGRGSSYNEQFF	NA	TRBJ2-1	NA	TRBV5-1
TGTGCCAGCAGCTTCCACAGGGCCTTTGGTGGCTACACCTTC	CASSFHRAFGGYTF	NA	TRBJ1-2	NA	TRBV13
TGTGCCATCAGTGCTCCACAGGGGCATACTGAAGCTTTCTTT	CAISAPQGHTEAFF	TRBD1	TRBJ1-1	NA	TRBV10-3
TGTGCCAGCAGTGCAAGACAGGGGGCGCGCGAGCAGTACTTC	CASSARQGAREQYF	TRBD1	TRBJ2-7	NA	TRBV6-1
TGTGCCACCAGCGCCCGGACGGGGAACTACGAGCAGTACTTC	CATSARTGNYEQYF	NA	TRBJ2-7	NA	TRBV15
TGCGCCAGCAGCCCGGGTTCGCACACTGAAGCTTTCTTT	CASSPGSHTEAFF	NA	TRBJ1-1	NA	TRBV5-1
TGTGCCTGGAGCGGGCAGAGGGAGCGCGAAAAGGGTGGCTACACCTTC	CAWSGQREREKGGYTF	NA	TRBJ1-2	once	TRBV30
TGTGCCAGCAGTCCCGGACAGTCCTACGAGCAGTACTTC	CASSPGQSYEQYF	NA	TRBJ2-7	once	TRBV27
TGTGCCAGCGGGGGACAGGGGAGCTCCTACGAGCAGTACTTC	CASGGQGSSYEQYF	TRBD1	TRBJ2-7	many	TRBV2
TGTGCCAGCAGCTTGGGTCCGAGAAATGAAAAACTGTTTTTT	CASSLGPRNEKLFF	NA	TRBJ1-4	NA	TRBV5-5
TGCAGCGTTGACTTGCAGGGGGCGGGATATGGCTACACCTTC	CSVDLQGAGYGYTF	TRBD1	TRBJ1-2	NA	TRBV29-1